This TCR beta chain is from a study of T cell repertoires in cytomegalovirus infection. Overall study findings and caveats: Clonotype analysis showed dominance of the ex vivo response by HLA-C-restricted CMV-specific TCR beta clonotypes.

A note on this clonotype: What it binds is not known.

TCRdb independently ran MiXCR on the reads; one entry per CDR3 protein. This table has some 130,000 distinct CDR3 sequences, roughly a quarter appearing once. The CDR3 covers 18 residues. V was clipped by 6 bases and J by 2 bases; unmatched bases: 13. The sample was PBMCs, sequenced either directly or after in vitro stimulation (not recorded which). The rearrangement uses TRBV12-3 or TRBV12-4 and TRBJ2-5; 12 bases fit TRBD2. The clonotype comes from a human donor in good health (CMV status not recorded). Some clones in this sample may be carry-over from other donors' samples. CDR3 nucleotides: TGTGCCAGCAGCCCCAGACTAGCGGGAGTGAAGAGGCAAGAGACCCAGTACTTC. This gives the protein CASSPRLAGVKRQETQYF.